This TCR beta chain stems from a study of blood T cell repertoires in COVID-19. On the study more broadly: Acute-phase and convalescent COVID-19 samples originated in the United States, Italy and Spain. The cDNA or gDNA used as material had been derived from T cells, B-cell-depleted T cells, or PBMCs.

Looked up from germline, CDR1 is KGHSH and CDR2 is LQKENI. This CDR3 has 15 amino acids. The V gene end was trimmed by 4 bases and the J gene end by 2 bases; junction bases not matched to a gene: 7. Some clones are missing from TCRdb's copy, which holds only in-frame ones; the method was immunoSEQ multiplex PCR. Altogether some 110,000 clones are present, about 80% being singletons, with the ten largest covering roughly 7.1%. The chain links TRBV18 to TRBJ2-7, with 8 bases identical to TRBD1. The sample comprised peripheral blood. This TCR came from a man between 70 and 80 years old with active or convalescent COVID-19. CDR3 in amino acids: CASSRAGGVTYEQYF. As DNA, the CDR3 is TGTGCCAGCTCACGGGCAGGGGGCGTAACCTACGAGCAGTACTTC.